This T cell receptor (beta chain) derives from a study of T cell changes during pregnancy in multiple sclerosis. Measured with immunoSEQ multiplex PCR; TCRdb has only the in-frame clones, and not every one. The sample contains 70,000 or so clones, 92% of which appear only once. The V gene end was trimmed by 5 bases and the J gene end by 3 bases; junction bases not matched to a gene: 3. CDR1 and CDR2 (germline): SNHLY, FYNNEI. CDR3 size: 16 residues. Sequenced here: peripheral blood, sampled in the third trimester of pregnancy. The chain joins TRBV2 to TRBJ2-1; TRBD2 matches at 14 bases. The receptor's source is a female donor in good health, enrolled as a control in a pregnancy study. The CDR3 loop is CASSKTSGRVYNEQFF. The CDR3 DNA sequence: TGTGCCAGCAGTAAGACTAGCGGGAGGGTCTACAATGAGCAGTTCTTC.